Below are 29 T cell receptor beta chains sequenced from a single sample in a study of shared clonotypes between healthy human individuals. TCRdb keeps only in-frame clones here, not all; method: immunoSEQ multiplex PCR. Of some 1.5 million clones in the sample, around 97% were seen once. The sample comprised naive CD4+ T cells sorted from blood. The subset here: CD45RA+ positively selected. Source of these receptors: a man younger than 45 in good health.

This clone was observed once. A read error may produce the germline difference seen at one junction end. The gene calls are TRBV7-7 and TRBJ2-3, with 10 bases fitting TRBD2. Germline loops: CDR1 SSHAT, CDR2 FNYEAQ (reference sequence). The CDR3 spans 15 residues. The CDR3 DNA reads TGTGCTAGCAGCTTAACTAGCGGGAATTCAGATACGCAGTATTTT. Encoded protein: CASSLTSGNSDTQYF.

The rearrangement uses TRBV10-1 and TRBJ2-2; weak D call: TRBD2 (5 bases). The V end lost 6 bases, the J end lost 0 bases, and 8 bases lay between the germline ends. The CDR3 covers 14 residues. From germline, CDR1 is WNHNN and CDR2 SYGVQD (reference sequence). The CDR3 reads CASRVSANTGELFF. The CDR3 coding sequence is TGCGCCAGCAGGGTTAGCGCGAACACCGGGGAGCTGTTTTTT.

J is TRBJ1-5 and V is TRBV11-2, with TRBD1 matching 8 bases. With V trimmed by 2 bases and J by 7 bases, 7 bases remained unmatched. This CDR3 is 15 amino acids long. Looked up from germline, CDR1 is SGHAT and CDR2 is FQNNGV. CDR3 nucleotide sequence: TGTGCCAGCAGCTTAATTGGGCAGGGGGCGCAGCCCCAGCATTTT. This codes for CASSLIGQGAQPQHF. Variable domain in full (rest from reference TRBV11-2 and TRBJ1-5): EAGVAQSPRYKIIEKRQSVAFWCNPISGHATLYWYQQILGQGPKLLIQFQNNGVVDDSQLPKDRFSAERLKGVDSTLKIQPAKLEDSAVYLCASSLIGQGAQPQHFGDGTRLSIL.

A word on this clone: The sample has other DNA sequences that encode this CDR3 too. The gene calls are TRBV15 and TRBJ2-1; D not resolved. V lost 1 base to trimming and J lost 4 bases, with 2 bases between them. Germline lookup yields CDR1 LNHNV and CDR2 YYDKDF (reference sequence). The CDR3 has 12 residues. This CDR3 is CATSRGYNEQFF. CDR3 coding DNA: TGTGCCACCAGCAGAGGTTACAATGAGCAGTTCTTC. Based on the CDR3 plus reference TRBV15 and TRBJ2-1, the full variable domain is DAMVIQNPRYQVTQFGKPVTLSCSQTLNHNVMYWYQQKSSQAPKLLFHYYDKDFNNEADTPDNFQSRRPNTSFCFLDIRSPGLGDTAMYLCATSRGYNEQFFGPGTRLTVL.

The chain recombines TRBV19 with TRBJ2-5; 7 bases agree with TRBD2. CDR3 length: 16 residues. The V gene end was trimmed by 5 bases and the J gene end by 0 bases; junction bases not matched to a gene: 9. Germline lookup yields CDR1 LNHDA and CDR2 SQIVND (reference sequence). The DNA of the CDR3 is TGTGCCAGTAGTCCCCGACTAGCACCGTACCAAGAGACCCAGTACTTC. This translates into CASSPRLAPYQETQYF.

About this clone: Other nucleotide sequences from this sample produce the same CDR3. The chain combines TRBV15 with TRBJ1-5, with 7 bases fitting TRBD1. Trimming took 3 bases from V and 6 from J; bases not matched to a gene: 2. This CDR3 region has 13 residues. Germline CDR1 is LNHNV and CDR2 is YYDKDF (reference sequence). The CDR3 DNA follows: TGTGCCACCAGCAGCCAGGGGGGTCAGCCCCAGCATTTT. Protein product: CATSSQGGQPQHF.

The V and J genes are TRBV6-1 and TRBJ2-1; D gene ambiguous. Germline V gene lookup returns CDR1 MNHNS and CDR2 SASEGT. The V gene lost 1 base and the J gene lost 13 bases, with 8 bases spanning the gap. The length of the CDR3 is 11 residues. The CDR3 coding sequence is TGTGCCAGCAGTGAAGTGCTTCCCCAGTTCTTC. It codes for CASSEVLPQFF.

The chain has TRBV15 and TRBJ2-2; possibly TRBD2 for D (5 bases). Per germline, CDR1 LNHNV and CDR2 YYDKDF (reference sequence). The germline V and J ends were trimmed by 6 bases and 6 bases, with 8 bases remaining between them. This CDR3 has 12 residues. The CDR3 loop is CATRSGPGELFF. CDR3 DNA: TGTGCCACCAGAAGCGGTCCCGGGGAGCTGTTTTTT.

The J gene is TRBJ2-7, the V gene TRBV28, with D unclear. The germline V and J ends were trimmed by 4 bases and 3 bases, with 7 bases remaining between them. The CDR3 contains 12 residues. Germline CDR1 reads MDHEN; CDR2 reads SYDVKM. The CDR3 loop reads CASSYQDYEQYF. CDR3 in DNA: TGTGCCAGCAGTTACCAGGACTACGAGCAGTACTTC. The complete variable domain, with remaining parts taken from reference TRBV28 and TRBJ2-7, reads DVKVTQSSRYLVKRTGEKVFLECVQDMDHENMFWYRQDPGLGLRLIYFSYDVKMKEKGDIPEGYSVSREKKERFSLILESASTNQTSMYLCASSYQDYEQYFGPGTRLTVT.

V is TRBV28 and J is TRBJ2-5; D call uncertain. From germline, CDR1 is MDHEN and CDR2 SYDVKM. The V gene lost 2 bases and the J gene lost 5 bases, with 9 bases spanning the gap. The CDR3 loop spans 13 amino acids. The CDR3 DNA reads as TGTGCCAGCAGTTTAAGTACCCGGGAGACCCAGTACTTC. Amino acid sequence: CASSLSTRETQYF. Full variable domain (missing parts from reference TRBV28 and TRBJ2-5): DVKVTQSSRYLVKRTGEKVFLECVQDMDHENMFWYRQDPGLGLRLIYFSYDVKMKEKGDIPEGYSVSREKKERFSLILESASTNQTSMYLCASSLSTRETQYFGPGTRLLVL.

The chain carries TRBV21-1 and TRBJ2-3; the table's D call, TRBD2, was not checked against the DNA. TRBV21-1 is given as a pseudogene. The CDR3 is 16 amino acids. The CDR3 coding sequence is TGTGCCAGCAGCCCTCGACTAGCGGGAGGGGTAGATACGCAGTATTTT. This encodes CASSPRLAGGVDTQYF.

J is TRBJ1-1 and V is TRBV19, with a weak D call TRBD1 (5 bases). Deletions cut 7 bases from V and 9 bases from J, with 21 bases between. The CDR3 totals 14 residues. Germline lookup yields CDR1 LNHDA and CDR2 SQIVND (reference sequence). The CDR3 protein is CASISSQGRGQAFF. As DNA, the CDR3 is TGTGCCAGTATTTCTTCGCAGGGTAGAGGGCAAGCTTTCTTT.

The rearrangement uses TRBV5-1 and TRBJ2-7; 10 bases align to TRBD2. The V gene's germline CDR1 is SGHRS and CDR2 YFSETQ. The CDR3 covers 15 residues. V was clipped by 4 bases and J by 9 bases; unmatched bases: 13. CDR3 DNA: TGCGCCAGCAGCCACTCTAGCGGGAGAAATACAGGGCAGTACTTC. This codes for CASSHSSGRNTGQYF. The variable domain in full, completed from reference TRBV5-1 and TRBJ2-7, reads KAGVTQTPRYLIKTRGQQVTLSCSPISGHRSVSWYQQTPGQGLQFLFEYFSETQRNKGNFPGRFSGRQFSNSRSEMNVSTLELGDSALYLCASSHSSGRNTGQYFGPGTRLTVT.

The J gene is TRBJ2-2, the V gene TRBV5-1; 8 nucleotides agree with TRBD1. V shed 4 bases, J shed 1 base, and the junction held 6 bases outside the gene matches. CDR3 length: 16 residues. The germline V gene has CDR1 SGHRS and CDR2 YFSETQ. The CDR3 nucleotides are TGCGCCAGCAGCCAGATAACAGGGGGGAACACCGGGGAGCTGTTTTTT. It translates to CASSQITGGNTGELFF.

The genes are TRBV5-1 and TRBJ1-5; D unclear. Germline CDR1 reads SGHRS; CDR2 reads YFSETQ. The CDR3 totals 13 residues. V was clipped by 1 base and J by 4 bases, with 6 bases between them. The CDR3 protein is CASSLFENQPQHF. The CDR3 DNA is TGCGCCAGCAGCTTGTTCGAGAATCAGCCCCAGCATTTT. The variable domain in full, with the rest retrieved from reference TRBV5-1 and TRBJ1-5, is KAGVTQTPRYLIKTRGQQVTLSCSPISGHRSVSWYQQTPGQGLQFLFEYFSETQRNKGNFPGRFSGRQFSNSRSEMNVSTLELGDSALYLCASSLFENQPQHFGDGTRLSIL.

V and J are TRBV19 and TRBJ2-7; D is uncertain. The length of the CDR3 is 16 residues. CDR1 and CDR2 (germline): LNHDA, SQIVND (reference sequence). The V gene lost 1 base and the J gene lost 5 bases, with 18 bases spanning the gap. For the CDR3, the DNA is TGTGCCAGTAGTATAGGGGGTTACCCTTCATCCAACGAGCAGTACTTC. Translating it yields CASSIGGYPSSNEQYF.

This clone appeared a few times. Other DNA sequences in the same sample also yield this CDR3. This chain uses TRBV5-5 with TRBJ1-5, with 8 positions matching TRBD1. Germline CDR1 and CDR2: SGHKS and YYEKEE (reference sequence). This CDR3 contains 14 residues. The junction had 1 base not matched to a gene; V was cut back by 0 bases and J by 5 bases. CDR3 sequence reads: CASSLDRGDQPQHF. The DNA for the CDR3 is TGTGCCAGCAGCTTGGACAGGGGGGATCAGCCCCAGCATTTT. The whole variable domain, remainder taken from reference TRBV5-5 and TRBJ1-5, is DAGVTQSPTHLIKTRGQQVTLRCSPISGHKSVSWYQQVLGQGPQFIFQYYEKEERGRGNFPDRFSARQFPNYSSELNVNALLLGDSALYLCASSLDRGDQPQHFGDGTRLSIL.

The chain is built from TRBV29-1 and TRBJ1-1, with a possible D match to TRBD1 (6 bases). Looked up from germline, CDR1 is SQVTM and CDR2 is ANQGSEA. CDR3 size: 15 residues. Trimming removed 6 bases from V and 3 bases from J, with 20 bases in between. The CDR3 protein is CSVQGSDGWDTEAFF. In nucleotides, the CDR3 is TGCAGCGTACAGGGTTCAGACGGGTGGGACACTGAAGCTTTCTTT.

Here the CDR3 DNA reads TGTGCCAGCAGCCGGCTTCGGGAGACCCAGTACTTC. It encodes CASSRLRETQYF. This chain joins TRBV21-1 and TRBJ2-5. TRBV21-1 is labeled a pseudogene. This CDR3 comprises 12 residues.

The chain couples TRBV7-2 to TRBJ1-2; D is possibly TRBD1 (6 bases). The CDR3 covers 14 residues. Deletions cut 7 bases from V and 4 bases from J, with 16 bases between. Looked up from germline, CDR1 is SGHTA and CDR2 is FQGNSA. CDR3 nucleotides: TGTGCCAGCACCTTGGGGGGGCTGATCTATGGCTACACCTTC. Residues: CASTLGGLIYGYTF.

A word on this clone: The same CDR3 also results from other DNA sequences found in this sample. The chain uses TRBV18 and TRBJ2-1; TRBD2 matches at 8 bases. The CDR3 consists of 13 residues. Germline lookup yields CDR1 KGHSH and CDR2 LQKENI. The trim removed 1 base at V and 9 bases at J, leaving 2 bases unmatched. As DNA, the CDR3 is TGTGCCAGCTCACCACTAGCGGGAAGTGAGCAGTTCTTC. Its protein product is CASSPLAGSEQFF.

The V call is TRBV10-1, the J call TRBJ2-1, with TRBD2 matching 7 bases. CDR3 length equals 13 residues. The V gene end was trimmed by 4 bases and the J gene end by 4 bases; junction bases not matched to a gene: 1. Germline V CDR1 and CDR2: WNHNN, SYGVQD (reference sequence). The CDR3 sequence is CASSGGLYNEQFF. The CDR3, as DNA: TGCGCCAGCAGTGGGGGACTATACAATGAGCAGTTCTTC.

The V and J genes are TRBV27 and TRBJ2-6; D might be TRBD1 (5 bases). This CDR3 spans 15 amino acids. The V end was cut by 3 bases, the J end by 3 bases, with 9 bases between. From germline, CDR1 is MNHEY and CDR2 SMNVEV (reference sequence). The CDR3 region is CASSFREGGANVLTF. The CDR3 coding sequence is TGTGCCAGCAGTTTCAGGGAAGGTGGGGCCAACGTCCTGACTTTC.

Comment on this clone: Other DNA sequences from this sample encode an identical CDR3 as well. V gene TRBV9 combines with J gene TRBJ2-5, with 13 bases aligning to TRBD2. The CDR3 length is 15 residues. Germline trimming cut 3 bases from V and 4 bases from J; bases unmatched to any gene: 3. Germline V gives CDR1 SGDLS, CDR2 YYNGEE. The CDR3 DNA is TGTGCCAGCAGCGCGGGACTAGCGGGACTAGAGACCCAGTACTTC. It encodes CASSAGLAGLETQYF.

The rearrangement joins TRBV5-1 to TRBJ2-5, with TRBD1 matching over 12 bases. From germline, CDR1 is SGHRS and CDR2 YFSETQ. Unmatched junction bases numbered 5, after V lost 4 bases and J lost 4 bases. This CDR3 is 15 amino acids long. CDR3 sequence (DNA): TGCGCCAGCAGCATCGGGACAGGGGGCGCAGAGACCCAGTACTTC. This gives the protein CASSIGTGGAETQYF.

The chain is built from TRBV5-1 and TRBJ1-1; TRBD1 is a possible D gene (5 bases). Between the trimmed V and J ends, which lost 6 bases and 2 bases, there was a span of 14 bases. CDR1 is SGHRS, CDR2 YFSETQ, per germline. The CDR3 totals 14 residues. CDR3 amino acids: CASTLGGFNTEAFF. Here the CDR3 DNA reads TGCGCCAGCACTCTCGGGGGGTTTAACACTGAAGCTTTCTTT.

The V gene is TRBV7-2, the J gene TRBJ2-5; the D is unclear. V was pared by 3 bases and J by 7 bases, with 15 bases between. CDR1 is SGHTA, CDR2 FQGNSA, per germline. CDR3 length: 14 amino acids. The DNA of the CDR3 is TGTGCCAGCAGCTTTGGGCAGACTCGCGCGACCCAGTACTTC. Residues: CASSFGQTRATQYF.

This chain joins TRBV29-1 and TRBJ2-2, with 9 bases fitting TRBD1. The CDR3 runs 15 residues. CDR1 and CDR2 (germline): SQVTM, ANQGSEA. V lost 7 bases and J lost 0; bases outside the gene matches: 6. CDR3 in DNA: TGCAGCGCGACCGGGACAGGGCCGAACACCGGGGAGCTGTTTTTT. The encoded protein is CSATGTGPNTGELFF.

The chain recombines TRBV30 with TRBJ1-1; D gene unclear. Germline V gives CDR1 GTSNPN, CDR2 SVGIG (reference sequence). V was shortened by 3 bases and J by 1 base, with 12 bases between the two germline ends. This CDR3 contains 14 residues. CDR3 nucleotides: TGTGCCTGGAGGGAGGGTGGTAGGAACACTGAAGCTTTCTTT. As protein: CAWREGGRNTEAFF.